The subject of this entry is one T cell receptor beta chain. The antigen remains undetermined. Trimming took off 4 bases at V and 7 bases at J, with 11 bases between the two ends. This CDR3 has 12 residues. Germline assignment: CDR1 MNHNS and CDR2 SASEGT. Time point noted: newly diagnosed GD, antithyroid drugs for less than 3 months. RNA isolated from PBMCs was used to make the TCR library. Construction of TCR beta libraries relied on iRepertoire HTBI primers and on Arm-PCR targeting CDR3 regions. Via MiXCR, TCRdb re-called the multiplex PCR reads, giving one row per CDR3 protein. Among roughly 400,000 distinct CDR3 sequences listed, about 17% were seen once. The data derive from a study of regulatory T cells in long-lasting Graves disease. Study-wide context: Graves' patients diagnosed newly had used antithyroid drugs under 3 months.

Study-level findings and limits: Repertoires from persistent disease leaned toward TRBV28, TRBJ1-2 and TRBJ2-5. With under 3,500 shared public clonotypes, persistent patients exceeded new patients, who shared more than 750.

This sample also belongs to another study, concerning T cells in Graves' hyperthyroidism and ophthalmopathy. That source reports: The primer set for the first-round RT-PCR of the TCR CDR3 was HTBI.

Source: peripheral blood mononuclear cells (PBMCs), taken at new diagnosis, from a patient treated with antithyroid drugs. J is TRBJ2-7 and V is TRBV6-1; a possible D gene is TRBD2 (7 bases). This clonotype was sampled from a woman aged 18-29 years with Graves disease. The CDR3 region has the DNA TGTGCCAGCAGTGTCAGGGGAGGGGAGCAGTACTTC. Its protein product is CASSVRGGEQYF.